The clone carrying this T cell receptor (beta chain) was seen a single time. The data were taken from a study of shared T cell receptors in the human thymus. This CDR3 has 20 amino acids. Only in-frame clones appear in the TCRdb table, and some are missing; sequencing was by immunoSEQ multiplex PCR. The repertoire consists of hundreds of thousands of clones, with approximately 85% occurring once and the leading ten covering 0.008% to 0.011%. The same sample was also used in a study of human thymus T cells. From that study: Congenital heart defects were the reason for the corrective surgery that the donors, healthy Finnish infants, were having. Thymus pieces cut out during corrective heart surgery were the tissue that was used. Repertoires sampled from thymus and blood appeared biased in V and J gene usage. Related research found strongly overlapping thymic repertoires in unrelated individuals.

The chain carries TRBV21-1 and TRBJ1-4; the D call of TRBD1 is as the table states it, not checked on the DNA. TRBV21-1 is listed as a pseudogene. The sample consisted of thymocytes. The TCR originated in a girl under two years old with a congenital heart defect. The CDR3 sequence is CASSKVGGSGRSSTNEKLFF. Written as DNA, the CDR3 is TGTGCCAGCAGCAAAGTAGGTGGGTCAGGAAGATCATCAACTAATGAAAAACTGTTTTTT.